The subject of this entry is one TCR beta chain. Each CDR3 protein is one row after TCRdb ran MiXCR on the RT-PCR reads. The sample holds 410,000 or so distinct CDR3 sequences, roughly 16% seen once. These data originate in a study of patients and donors after allogeneic stem cell transplantation. CDR1 and CDR2 from the germline V gene are DFQATT and SNEGSKA (reference sequence). V was cut by 6 bases and J by 8 bases, with 14 bases left in between. The CDR3 extends over 12 amino acids. This clonotype originated in a human donor who was either an allogeneic HSCT recipient or a stem cell or donor lymphocyte infusion donor (not recorded which). It is not recorded whose cells these are; they may come from a transplant donor. Input material: blood, either unsorted or a sorted T cell fraction (not recorded which). V is TRBV20-1 and J is TRBJ2-1; no definite D call. This CDR3 is CSARRSSDEQFF. CDR3 DNA: TGCAGTGCCCGGCGATCCTCGGATGAGCAGTTCTTC.